The next 30 T cell receptor beta chains were all read from a single sample in a study of blood T cell repertoires in COVID-19. The protocol was immunoSEQ multiplex PCR, while the TCRdb copy is restricted to in-frame clones and leaves out a portion. This repertoire shows roughly 400,000 clones, nearly 90% found once; its top ten account for 1.2% to 1.5%. Input material: PBMCs or T cells enriched from blood (not recorded which). These receptors were collected from a woman aged 18-35 years who had been exposed to COVID-19.

The chain links TRBV7-6 to TRBJ1-4, with TRBD1 identical over 7 bases. The J segment lost 5 bases and the V segment lost 2 bases, leaving 5 bases of the junction unmatched. Looked up from germline, CDR1 is SGHVS and CDR2 is FNYEAQ. The CDR3 has 15 residues. In nucleotides, the CDR3 is TGTGCCAGCAGCTTACGTCCAGGGGGGAATGAAAAACTGTTTTTT. Translated, it gives CASSLRPGGNEKLFF.

The chain joins TRBV20-1 to TRBJ1-2; no definite D call. The CDR3 loop spans 8 amino acids. Per germline, CDR1 DFQATT and CDR2 SNEGSKA (reference sequence). V lost 5 bases and J lost 7, with 2 bases in between. CDR3 sequence reads: CSALGYTF. CDR3 nucleotides: TGCAGTGCTCTTGGCTACACCTTC.

V and J are TRBV28 and TRBJ1-6, with 10 bases that match TRBD1. This CDR3 is built from 15 residues. Germline V gene lookup returns CDR1 MDHEN and CDR2 SYDVKM. With 3 bases clipped from V and 7 bases from J, the junction kept 3 bases outside the gene matches. CDR3 sequence reads: CASSFQGQGNSPLHF. The CDR3 region has the DNA TGTGCCAGCAGTTTCCAGGGACAGGGGAATTCACCCCTCCACTTT.

The V and J genes are TRBV5-4 and TRBJ2-7, with 10 bases fitting TRBD2. Germline assignment: CDR1 SGHNT and CDR2 YYREEE (reference sequence). The V gene end was trimmed by 1 base and the J gene end by 7 bases; junction bases not matched to a gene: 5. CDR3 length: 14 residues. Written as DNA, the CDR3 is TGTGCCAGCAGCTTGCCTAGCGGGAGAGGGGAGCAGTACTTC. Its translation: CASSLPSGRGEQYF.

This rearrangement joins TRBV24-1 to TRBJ1-5; D may be TRBD1 (5 bases). V was trimmed by 5 bases and J by 3 bases, leaving 10 bases between them. The CDR3 loop spans 14 amino acids. Germline V lookup: CDR1 KGHDR, CDR2 SFDVKD. The CDR3 coding sequence is TGTGCCACCAGTGTACCGGGGGACAATCAGCCCCAGCATTTT. Its protein product is CATSVPGDNQPQHF.

J is TRBJ1-1 and V is TRBV4-2; no definite D call. Trimming cost V 0 bases and J 1 base, with 6 bases left between them. Per germline, CDR1 LGHNA and CDR2 YNFKEQ. The CDR3 sequence is 14 residues long. CDR3 sequence: CASSQDRKNTEAFF. Written as DNA, the CDR3 is TGTGCCAGCAGCCAAGATCGTAAGAACACTGAAGCTTTCTTT.

The chain couples TRBV3-1 (or the pseudogene TRBV3-2) to TRBJ2-7, with 7 bases lining up with TRBD2. Germline V gene sequence: CDR1 LGHDT, CDR2 YNNKEL (reference sequence). The CDR3 extends over 15 amino acids. V shed 6 bases and J 5 bases; nucleotides not matched to a gene: 13. The CDR3 loop is CASSPAGTITDEQYF. CDR3 nucleotide sequence: TGTGCCAGCAGTCCGGCCGGGACTATCACCGACGAGCAGTACTTC.

In this sample, this clone turned up once. The V gene is TRBV18, the J gene TRBJ2-7; 7 nucleotides agree with TRBD1. Germline-derived CDR1 and CDR2 are KGHSH and LQKENI. The CDR3 sequence is 12 residues long. V shed 5 bases and J 12 bases; nucleotides not matched to a gene: 10. The CDR3 DNA follows: TGTGCCAGCTCAGCTGGAGGACAGGCTCCGTACTTC. Translated: CASSAGGQAPYF.

The chain employs TRBV7-6 and TRBJ2-7; 10 bases line up with TRBD2. This CDR3 spans 15 amino acids. V trimming: 1 base; J trimming: 3 bases; junction bases outside the gene matches: 3. The V gene's germline CDR1 is SGHVS and CDR2 FNYEAQ. DNA for the CDR3: TGTGCCAGCAGCTTAGATCCTAGCGGGGGCTACGAGCAGTACTTC. Residues: CASSLDPSGGYEQYF.

The chain has TRBV28 and TRBJ2-7; 9 bases match TRBD1. CDR1 MDHEN and CDR2 SYDVKM come from the germline V gene. The CDR3 has 14 residues. V was clipped by 4 bases and J by 2 bases; unmatched bases: 3. In nucleotides, the CDR3 is TGTGCCAGCAGTTGGGGACAGGGAACCTACGAGCAGTACTTC. Protein: CASSWGQGTYEQYF.

The rearrangement joins TRBV28 to TRBJ2-1; 12 bases are a match to TRBD2. CDR3 size: 15 residues. Trimming removed 7 bases from V and 7 bases from J; junction bases left unmatched: 8. From germline, CDR1 is MDHEN and CDR2 SYDVKM. CDR3: CASNLLAGGINEQFF. As DNA, the CDR3 is TGTGCCAGCAACCTCCTAGCGGGAGGGATAAATGAGCAGTTCTTC. The full variable domain, in which reference TRBV28 and TRBJ2-1 provide the parts outside the CDR3, is DVKVTQSSRYLVKRTGEKVFLECVQDMDHENMFWYRQDPGLGLRLIYFSYDVKMKEKGDIPEGYSVSREKKERFSLILESASTNQTSMYLCASNLLAGGINEQFFGPGTRLTVL.

CDR3 sequence (DNA): TGTGCCAGCAGCCAAGACACGGTGACCGGGGAGCTGTTTTTT. It encodes CASSQDTVTGELFF. The J gene is TRBJ2-2, the V gene TRBV4-2; no reliable D call. Trimming left V 0 bases short and J 5 bases short, with 7 bases between. The CDR3 length is 14 residues. The germline V gene has CDR1 LGHNA and CDR2 YNFKEQ.

The chain employs TRBV5-5 and TRBJ2-7; D is perhaps TRBD1 (8 bases). Trimming took off 0 bases at V and 4 bases at J, with 11 bases between the two ends. This CDR3 has 14 amino acids. Germline values: CDR1 SGHKS, CDR2 YYEKEE (reference sequence). CDR3 nucleotide sequence: TGTGCCAGCAGCTTGGACAGGGGGGGATACGAGCAGTACTTC. The encoded protein is CASSLDRGGYEQYF.

This chain uses TRBV7-2 with TRBJ2-7, with D hard to call. Germline lookup yields CDR1 SGHTA and CDR2 FQGNSA. Trimming pared 2 bases from V and 2 bases from J, leaving 16 bases between. CDR3 length: 16 amino acids. In DNA, the CDR3 is TGTGCCAGCAGCTTATACCGAGGTTCGGCTGCCTACGAGCAGTACTTC. Its translation: CASSLYRGSAAYEQYF.

The chain employs TRBV6-5 and TRBJ2-3, with 12 bases fitting TRBD2. The CDR3 length is 13 residues. CDR1 MNHEY and CDR2 SVGAGI come from the germline V gene. Losses at the gene ends were 6 bases for V and 7 bases for J; bases not matched to a gene: 2. The CDR3 nucleotides are TGTGCCAGCAGGACTAGCGGGAGTTATACGCAGTATTTT. This translates into CASRTSGSYTQYF.

The chain uses TRBV11-2 and TRBJ1-5; 11 nucleotides match TRBD1. The CDR3 is made up of 14 amino acids. The germline V gene encodes CDR1 SGHAT and CDR2 FQNNGV. The ends lost 3 bases at V and 6 bases at J; junction bases unmatched: 1. DNA for the CDR3: TGTGCCAGCAGCTTCGGACAGGGGGCTCAGCCCCAGCATTTT. Protein sequence: CASSFGQGAQPQHF.

This chain links TRBV27 with TRBJ1-1, with 7 bases identical to TRBD1. The V gene's germline CDR1 is MNHEY and CDR2 SMNVEV (reference sequence). The trim removed 3 bases at V and 3 bases at J, leaving 4 bases unmatched. The CDR3 covers 14 residues. In DNA form, the CDR3 reads TGTGCCAGCAGTTTCGACAGGGTAGACACTGAAGCTTTCTTT. It codes for CASSFDRVDTEAFF.

The chain employs TRBV28 and TRBJ2-1; the D is unclear. The CDR3 runs 10 residues. Germline lookup yields CDR1 MDHEN and CDR2 SYDVKM. Between the trimmed V and J ends, which lost 7 bases and 6 bases, there was a span of 4 bases. CDR3 residues: CASTLNEQFF. The CDR3 nucleotides are TGTGCCAGCACCCTCAATGAGCAGTTCTTC.

J is TRBJ2-7 and V is TRBV28; D is uncertain. The CDR3 sequence is 14 residues long. V lost 3 bases and J lost 0, with 9 bases in between. Germline V gene sequence: CDR1 MDHEN, CDR2 SYDVKM. The CDR3 loop is CASSFSRNSYEQYF. In DNA, the CDR3 is TGTGCCAGCAGTTTCTCCAGGAACTCCTACGAGCAGTACTTC.

This clone was detected only a few times. V gene TRBV6-5 combines with J gene TRBJ1-5; D may be TRBD1 (5 bases). V lost 6 bases and J lost 4, with 10 bases in between. This CDR3 spans 13 amino acids. From germline, CDR1 is MNHEY and CDR2 SVGAGI. CDR3 in amino acids: CASSATVNQPQHF. CDR3 DNA: TGTGCCAGCAGCGCGACAGTTAATCAGCCCCAGCATTTT.

This chain joins TRBV28 and TRBJ1-2, with a possible D match to TRBD1 (6 bases). This CDR3 has 13 residues. V dropped 5 bases and J dropped 8 bases, with 15 bases sitting between them. CDR1 is MDHEN and CDR2 is SYDVKM in the germline V gene. CDR3 coding DNA: TGTGCCAGCAGTCTAAAGGACAGTGGAGGCTACACCTTC. Its protein is CASSLKDSGGYTF.

This clone was recorded only once. This chain uses TRBV30 with TRBJ1-1; TRBD1 might be the D (6 bases). The CDR3 is 12 amino acids. Trimming removed 2 bases at V and 4 bases at J, with 8 bases between. From germline, CDR1 is GTSNPN and CDR2 SVGIG (reference sequence). CDR3 protein: CAWSRGGTEAFF. The CDR3 coding sequence is TGTGCCTGGAGTAGAGGGGGCACTGAAGCTTTCTTT.

This rearrangement joins TRBV15 to TRBJ2-5, with a tentative D call TRBD1 (5 bases). Germline CDR1 LNHNV, CDR2 YYDKDF (reference sequence). The V end was cut by 5 bases, the J end by 0 bases, with 10 bases between. This CDR3 comprises 14 residues. The CDR3 protein is CATSFDRYQETQYF. In nucleotides, the CDR3 is TGTGCCACCAGCTTCGACAGATACCAAGAGACCCAGTACTTC.

V is TRBV10-3 and J is TRBJ2-1; 10 nucleotides line up with TRBD2. CDR3 length: 16 residues. Per germline, CDR1 ENHRY and CDR2 SYGVKD. V gave up 5 bases and J gave up 2 bases; unmatched junction bases: 6. CDR3 residues: CAISSMSGRAYNEQFF. CDR3 nucleotide sequence: TGTGCCATCAGTAGTATGAGCGGGAGGGCCTACAATGAGCAGTTCTTC.

A word on this clone: The same CDR3 arises from other DNA sequences in this sample as well. The chain joins TRBV10-3 to TRBJ1-1; D ambiguous. V lost 4 bases and J lost 5, with 5 bases in between. The CDR3 runs to 11 residues. Germline CDR1 ENHRY, CDR2 SYGVKD. The CDR3 is CAISGGTEAFF. The CDR3 DNA reads as TGTGCCATCAGTGGAGGTACTGAAGCTTTCTTT.

This clone showed up just once. The chain carries TRBV14 and TRBJ1-1; TRBD1 matches 8 bases. This CDR3 is built from 16 residues. V gave up 3 bases and J gave up 0 bases; unmatched junction bases: 6. Germline loops: CDR1 SGHDN, CDR2 FVKESK. For the CDR3, the DNA is TGTGCCAGCAGCCATGGGACAGGAGTCATGAACACTGAAGCTTTCTTT. Residues: CASSHGTGVMNTEAFF.

This clone was observed once. The chain has TRBV7-8 and TRBJ1-2, with D hard to call. Trimming pared 1 base from V and 4 bases from J, leaving 10 bases between. The germline CDR1 and CDR2 sequences are SGHVS and FQNEAQ. The CDR3 length is 14 residues. CDR3 nucleotides: TGTGCCAGCAGCTTAGTACAGAGCCCCTATGGCTACACCTTC. Translation: CASSLVQSPYGYTF.

This rearrangement joins TRBV19 to TRBJ1-3; D gene uncertain. The CDR3 is 14 amino acids. V was trimmed by 2 bases and J by 5 bases, leaving 10 bases between them. CDR1 and CDR2 from the germline V gene are LNHDA and SQIVND (reference sequence). As DNA, the CDR3 is TGTGCCAGTAGTATATGGGGAGCCAGAAACACCATATATTTT. Amino acids: CASSIWGARNTIYF. Together with reference TRBV19 and TRBJ1-3, the CDR3 gives the full variable domain: DGGITQSPKYLFRKEGQNVTLSCEQNLNHDAMYWYRQDPGQGLRLIYYSQIVNDFQKGDIAEGYSVSREKKESFPLTVTSAQKNPTAFYLCASSIWGARNTIYFGEGSWLTVV.

V gene TRBV25-1 combines with J gene TRBJ2-7; 7 bases fit TRBD1. The CDR3 consists of 17 residues. V gave up 3 bases and J gave up 0 bases; unmatched junction bases: 11. Germline V gives CDR1 MGHDK, CDR2 SYGVNS. The CDR3 bases are TGTGCCAGCAGTGACTCCTTCACAGGGGCCAGCTCCTACGAGCAGTACTTC. Its translation is CASSDSFTGASSYEQYF.

The rearrangement joins TRBV7-6 to TRBJ2-3; 8 nucleotides match TRBD2. Per germline, CDR1 SGHVS and CDR2 FNYEAQ. Trimming cost V 1 base and J 4 bases; bases outside gene matches: 7. The CDR3 is 16 amino acids. CDR3: CASSLVGGAIADTQYF. The CDR3 DNA sequence: TGTGCCAGCAGCTTAGTCGGGGGGGCCATCGCAGATACGCAGTATTTT.